These 24 T cell receptor beta chains originate from one sample sequenced in a study of T cell repertoires in cytomegalovirus infection. Each CDR3 protein gets one entry after TCRdb re-called the reads with MiXCR. The profile shows 750,000 to 950,000 distinct CDR3 sequences, 25% to 30% of them singletons. These receptors lack a known antigen. The specimen comprised cultured CD8+ T cells from PBMCs, sampled from culture after CMV antigen stimulation. The receptors were gathered from a human donor in good health (CMV status not recorded). Some clones in this sample may be carry-over from other donors' samples.

This clonotype was seen a handful of times. The chain couples TRBV28 to TRBJ2-3, with 8 bases matching TRBD2. The trim removed 6 bases at V and 0 bases at J, leaving 11 bases unmatched. CDR3 length equals 17 residues. Germline lookup yields CDR1 MDHEN and CDR2 SYDVKM. CDR3 bases: TGTGCCAGCAGCCAGTGGACTAGCCCCTTTAGCACAGATACGCAGTATTTT. This encodes CASSQWTSPFSTDTQYF.

This clonotype was counted a few times. The CDR3 spells CASSYSGGYQLAKNIQYF. The CDR3 nucleotides read TGTGCCAGCAGTTATAGCGGGGGGTACCAGTTAGCCAAAAACATTCAGTACTTC. V and J are TRBV2 and TRBJ2-4; 10 bases align to TRBD2. The CDR3 extends over 18 amino acids. The V gene's germline CDR1 is SNHLY and CDR2 FYNNEI. Unmatched junction bases numbered 10, after V lost 5 bases and J lost 0 bases.

This chain joins TRBV7-3 and TRBJ2-5; TRBD1 matches 9 bases. V shed 4 bases, J shed 6 bases, and the junction held 9 bases outside the gene matches. The CDR3 consists of 15 residues. Germline CDR1 and CDR2: SGHTA and FQGTGA. This chain's CDR3 is CASSSAGTGRQTQYF. The CDR3 DNA is TGTGCCAGCAGCTCCGCCGGGACAGGGCGTCAGACCCAGTACTTC.

V gene TRBV5-5 combines with J gene TRBJ2-1; 13 bases map to TRBD2. The CDR3 length is 15 residues. The V gene end was trimmed by 3 bases and the J gene end by 10 bases; junction bases not matched to a gene: 7. The germline CDR1 and CDR2 sequences are SGHKS and YYEKEE (reference sequence). The CDR3 bases are TGTGCCAGCAGCTCTCGGACTAGCGGGGGCCGCGAGCAGTTCTTC. This gives the protein CASSSRTSGGREQFF.

This clonotype was counted a few times. V and J are TRBV4-1 and TRBJ2-6; no clear D. Trimming took 0 bases from V and 4 from J, leaving 13 bases between them. The CDR3 consists of 17 residues. CDR1 is MGHRA, CDR2 YSYEKL, per germline. The CDR3 nucleotides are TGCGCCAGCAGCCAAGAACCGGGCTACACAGGGGCCAACGTCCTGACTTTC. Translation gives CASSQEPGYTGANVLTF.

The V call is TRBV7-6, the J call TRBJ2-3, with 8 bases that match TRBD1. CDR1 is SGHVS and CDR2 is FNYEAQ in the germline V gene. The CDR3 runs to 15 residues. The V and J ends lost 0 bases and 7 bases, in that order; junction bases with no gene match: 6. The DNA for the CDR3 is TGTGCCAGCAGCTTAGCGGGGACAGGTCTCAATACGCAGTATTTT. Encoded protein: CASSLAGTGLNTQYF.

This sequence joins TRBV7-2 and TRBJ1-2; D is perhaps TRBD1 (6 bases). Trimming shortened V by 5 bases and J by 8 bases, and 21 bases separated the two germline ends. The length of the CDR3 is 15 residues. The V gene's germline CDR1 is SGHTA and CDR2 FQGNSA. The CDR3 sequence is CASSIPQGWVKGYTF. The CDR3 coding sequence is TGTGCCAGCAGCATACCCCAGGGGTGGGTAAAGGGCTACACCTTC.

CDR3 sequence reads: CASGFTPGRGLPTNEKLFF. The DNA for the CDR3 is TGTGCTAGTGGTTTCACTCCGGGGAGGGGGTTACCAACTAATGAAAAACTGTTTTTT. V is TRBV12-5 and J is TRBJ1-4, with D possibly matching TRBD1 (6 bases). V gave up 3 bases and J gave up 0 bases, with 20 bases separating them. This CDR3 contains 19 residues. CDR1 and CDR2 from the germline V gene are LGHNT and FRNRAP. Looking up the rest from reference TRBV12-5 and TRBJ1-4 gives the full variable domain: DARVTQTPRHKVTEMGQEVTMRCQPILGHNTVFWYRQTMMQGLELLAYFRNRAPLDDSGMPKDRFSAEMPDATLATLKIQPSEPRDSAVYFCASGFTPGRGLPTNEKLFFGSGTQLSVL.

Only a few counts were recorded for this clonotype. This chain connects TRBV7-9 to TRBJ2-5; D remains ambiguous. The CDR3 spans 13 residues. Per germline, CDR1 SEHNR and CDR2 FQNEAQ (reference sequence). The ends were cut back, 5 bases at V and 5 bases at J, with 12 bases in the middle. DNA for the CDR3: TGTGCCAGCAGCCTCCCCAGTCGGGAGACCCAGTACTTC. Residues: CASSLPSRETQYF.

The chain recombines TRBV7-9 with TRBJ2-5, with 9 bases lining up with TRBD1. The CDR3 sequence is 15 residues long. Trimming took 5 bases from V and 5 from J; bases not matched to a gene: 9. CDR1 SEHNR and CDR2 FQNEAQ come from the germline V gene (reference sequence). As DNA, the CDR3 is TGTGCCAGCAGCCCCGGGGACAGGGTGAGCGAGACCCAGTACTTC. This sequence encodes CASSPGDRVSETQYF. The entire variable domain, with the rest obtained from reference TRBV7-9 and TRBJ2-5, is as follows: DTGVSQNPRHKITKRGQNVTFRCDPISEHNRLYWYRQTLGQGPEFLTYFQNEAQLEKSRLLSDRFSAERPKGSFSTLEIQRTEQGDSAMYLCASSPGDRVSETQYFGPGTRLLVL.

This clonotype has a handful of counts. The V call is TRBV6-6, the J call TRBJ1-2; possible D gene TRBD1, 6 bases. CDR3 length: 15 amino acids. Trimming took 0 bases from V and 4 from J, leaving 12 bases between them. Germline CDR1 reads MNHNY; CDR2 reads SVGAGI (reference sequence). The DNA for the CDR3 is TGTGCCAGCAGTTACTCGGGCAGGGACACCTATGGCTACACCTTC. It translates to CASSYSGRDTYGYTF.

This clonotype was recorded a few times. V and J are TRBV10-3 and TRBJ1-2; 8 bases fit TRBD1. Germline values: CDR1 ENHRY, CDR2 SYGVKD. The CDR3 is 13 residues long. The junction had 2 bases not matched to a gene; V was cut back by 6 bases and J by 2 bases. The CDR3 loop is CAIRGQVNYGYTF. CDR3 DNA sequence: TGTGCCATCAGGGGACAGGTCAACTATGGCTACACCTTC.

V gene TRBV19 combines with J gene TRBJ2-1, with 12 positions matching TRBD2. Trimming removed 7 bases from V and 8 bases from J; junction bases left unmatched: 12. The CDR3 totals 16 residues. CDR1 is LNHDA, CDR2 SQIVND, per germline (reference sequence). For the CDR3, the DNA is TGTGCCAGTACGCCCGGGGCTAGCGGGGGGGCCGATGAGCAGTTCTTC. Its translation is CASTPGASGGADEQFF.

This clonotype has a handful of counts. This rearrangement joins TRBV7-6 to TRBJ1-3; no clear D gene. This CDR3 has 14 amino acids. Germline CDR1 reads SGHVS; CDR2 reads FNYEAQ. The germline V and J ends were trimmed by 5 bases and 0 bases, with 8 bases remaining between them. The CDR3 bases are TGTGCCAGCAGCGCCTACAGCTCTGGAAACACCATATATTTT. Protein product: CASSAYSSGNTIYF.

This clonotype was seen a single time. The gene calls are TRBV12-5 and TRBJ1-4, with D unresolved. The CDR3 extends over 12 amino acids. The ends were cut back, 3 bases at V and 4 bases at J, with 3 bases in the middle. Germline CDR1 LGHNT, CDR2 FRNRAP. This chain's CDR3 is CASGLNNEKLFF. For the CDR3, the DNA is TGTGCTAGTGGTTTAAATAATGAAAAACTGTTTTTT.

This clonotype appeared a few times. The chain combines TRBV10-1 with TRBJ2-7; 9 bases line up with TRBD1. CDR1 is WNHNN and CDR2 is SYGVQD in the germline V gene (reference sequence). The CDR3 runs 14 residues. With 6 bases clipped from V and 2 bases from J, the junction kept 5 bases outside the gene matches. CDR3 residues: CASSKTGGAYEQYF. The CDR3 DNA sequence: TGCGCCAGCAGCAAGACAGGGGGGGCCTACGAGCAGTACTTC.

The rearrangement joins TRBV6-2 or TRBV6-3 to TRBJ2-1, with D possibly matching TRBD2 (8 bases). V was pared by 2 bases and J by 6 bases, with 14 bases between. Germline V gene lookup returns CDR1 MNHEY and CDR2 SVGEGT. The CDR3 length is 15 residues. CDR3 region: CASSYTGAGGNEQFF. Here the CDR3 DNA reads TGTGCCAGCAGTTACACAGGGGCGGGGGGCAATGAGCAGTTCTTC.

This clonotype was observed a handful of times. Here the CDR3 DNA reads TGTGCCAGCAGCCAAGATGTTGGCAGTCGAGACAGGATGAACACTGAAGCTTTCTTT. Its translation is CASSQDVGSRDRMNTEAFF. The chain uses TRBV4-2 and TRBJ1-1; weak D call: TRBD1 (6 bases). The CDR3 runs to 19 residues. The V end lost 0 bases, the J end lost 0 bases, and 20 bases lay between the germline ends. The germline CDR1 and CDR2 sequences are LGHNA and YNFKEQ.

V is TRBV10-2 and J is TRBJ2-1; D remains unclear. Germline V gene sequence: CDR1 WSHSY, CDR2 SAAADI. CDR3 length: 13 residues. Between the trimmed V and J ends, which lost 0 bases and 4 bases, there was a span of 4 bases. DNA of the CDR3: TGCGCCAGCAGTGAGTCAGGATACAATGAGCAGTTCTTC. Its translation: CASSESGYNEQFF.

With respect to this clonotype: A junction end diverges from the germline sequence, so it may reflect a read error. The chain is built from TRBV7-7 and TRBJ2-7; D possibly uses TRBD1 or TRBD2 (5 bases each). The germline CDR1 and CDR2 sequences are SSHAT and FNYEAQ (reference sequence). This CDR3 has 16 residues. CDR3 DNA: TGTGCTAGCAGCCCAACCGGGGACGTCCAACTTGGTGAGCAGTACTTC. This encodes CASSPTGDVQLGEQYF.

The genes are TRBV6-1 and TRBJ2-3; the match to TRBD1 covers 9 bases. V was clipped by 7 bases and J by 2 bases; unmatched bases: 7. Germline loops: CDR1 MNHNS, CDR2 SASEGT. The CDR3 has 15 residues. CDR3 residues: CASTMGQGYTDTQYF. The CDR3 DNA follows: TGTGCCAGCACCATGGGACAGGGTTACACAGATACGCAGTATTTT.

This chain joins TRBV11-2 and TRBJ2-3; TRBD2 matches 8 bases. The CDR3 consists of 15 residues. V was clipped by 5 bases and J by 3 bases; unmatched bases: 7. Germline V gene data show CDR1 as SGHAT and CDR2 as FQNNGV. The CDR3 is CASSVSGGRTDTQYF. Written as DNA, the CDR3 is TGTGCCAGCAGCGTGAGCGGGGGAAGAACAGATACGCAGTATTTT.

This clonotype was observed a handful of times. The chain uses TRBV19 and TRBJ2-4, with 10 bases that match TRBD1. V was pared by 1 base and J by 8 bases, with 5 bases of the junction left unmatched. The CDR3 runs to 15 residues. In germline, CDR1 is LNHDA, CDR2 SQIVND (reference sequence). This CDR3 reads CASSIVGQGLDIQYF. The CDR3 DNA follows: TGTGCCAGTAGTATAGTGGGACAGGGGTTGGACATTCAGTACTTC. The variable domain in full, completed from reference TRBV19 and TRBJ2-4, reads DGGITQSPKYLFRKEGQNVTLSCEQNLNHDAMYWYRQDPGQGLRLIYYSQIVNDFQKGDIAEGYSVSREKKESFPLTVTSAQKNPTAFYLCASSIVGQGLDIQYFGAGTRLSVL.

In this sample, this clonotype turned up many times. The chain is built from TRBV6-6 and TRBJ2-5; D could derive from TRBD1 or TRBD2 (5 bases each). CDR1 is MNHNY, CDR2 SVGAGI, per germline (reference sequence). V was clipped by 0 bases and J by 4 bases, with 15 bases between them. The CDR3 is made up of 16 amino acids. The CDR3 here is CASSYSDWGNGETQYF. DNA for the CDR3: TGTGCCAGCAGTTACTCCGACTGGGGGAATGGAGAGACCCAGTACTTC.